The present TCR beta chain was sequenced within a study of T-cell reconstitution after alpha-beta-depleted transplantation in children. Trimming cost V 1 base and J 0 bases, with 11 bases left between them. The CDR3 runs 16 residues. Unique molecular identifiers featured in how the TCRbeta library was prepared. TCRdb reprocessed the PCR reads via MiXCR and lists one record per CDR3 protein. The top ten clones hold 10% of a sample with hundreds of thousands of distinct CDR3 sequences, about 10% of them seen once. The receptor comes from a human donor who donated a stem cell graft to a child with SCID. The chain links TRBV12-3 or TRBV12-4 to TRBJ2-3, with D unclear. The source was PBMCs from the stem cell graft donor, collected from the stem cell graft. In nucleotides, the CDR3 is TGTGCCAGCAGTTTAGAAGGTTCTCCTAGCACAGATACGCAGTATTTT. It translates to CASSLEGSPSTDTQYF.